Following are 26 T cell receptor beta chains from one sample sequenced in a study of T cell repertoires in cytomegalovirus infection. One entry per CDR3 protein results from TCRdb running MiXCR on the reads. Of around 500,000 distinct CDR3 sequences in the sample, under 55% were seen once. For these TCRs, the target antigens are not known. The sample was cultured PBMCs, taken from culture after CMV antigen stimulation. The receptors originated from a human donor in good health (CMV status not recorded). Some clones in this sample may be carry-over from other donors' samples.

This chain uses TRBV5-6 with TRBJ1-5, with 7 bases identical to TRBD1. The junction had 7 bases not matched to a gene; V was cut back by 4 bases and J by 0 bases. This CDR3 comprises 16 residues. The germline V gene has CDR1 SGHDT and CDR2 YYEEEE. The CDR3 reads CASSLRDSYSNQPQHF. CDR3 bases: TGTGCCAGCAGCCTTCGGGACAGCTATAGCAATCAGCCCCAGCATTTT.

The genes are TRBV23-1 and TRBJ1-5, with a weak D call TRBD1 (6 bases). TRBV23-1 is filed as an ORF, its function uncertain. This CDR3 comprises 18 residues. V gave up 0 bases and J gave up 0 bases, with 15 bases separating them. The CDR3 loop reads CASSQSCRGDHSNQPQHF. CDR3 DNA sequence: TGCGCCAGCAGTCAATCTTGCAGGGGCGATCATAGCAATCAGCCCCAGCATTTT.

CDR3 amino acids: CASSPEGISSGNTIYF. The CDR3 DNA is TGCGCCAGCAGCCCTGAAGGCATAAGCTCTGGAAACACCATATATTTT. The V and J genes are TRBV4-1 and TRBJ1-3; D is unresolved. The V end lost 4 bases, the J end lost 0 bases, and 13 bases lay between the germline ends. Germline V gene lookup returns CDR1 MGHRA and CDR2 YSYEKL. CDR3 length: 16 amino acids.

V usage is TRBV27 and J usage is TRBJ2-5; 14 positions match TRBD2. The germline V gene encodes CDR1 MNHEY and CDR2 SMNVEV (reference sequence). Unmatched junction bases numbered 8, after V lost 6 bases and J lost 5 bases. CDR3 length: 16 amino acids. The DNA for the CDR3 is TGTGCCAGCAGAGACTCGGGACTAGCGGGAGTTGAGACCCAGTACTTC. It is translated as CASRDSGLAGVETQYF.

This clonotype came up a few times. V is TRBV2 and J is TRBJ2-4, with D maybe TRBD1 (5 bases). The ends were cut back, 5 bases at V and 0 bases at J, with 11 bases in the middle. The CDR3 is made up of 15 amino acids. Germline CDR1 reads SNHLY; CDR2 reads FYNNEI. CDR3 bases: TGTGCCAGCAGTTCCACGACAGTAGCCAAAAACATTCAGTACTTC. The encoded protein is CASSSTTVAKNIQYF. The full variable domain, with the rest looked up from reference TRBV2 and TRBJ2-4, is EPEVTQTPSHQVTQMGQEVILRCVPISNHLYFYWYRQILGQKVEFLVSFYNNEISEKSEIFDDQFSVERPDGSNFTLKIRSTKLEDSAMYFCASSSTTVAKNIQYFGAGTRLSVL.

The rearrangement uses TRBV4-1 and TRBJ2-1; no clear D. The germline CDR1 and CDR2 sequences are MGHRA and YSYEKL. This CDR3 spans 14 amino acids. The V end lost 3 bases, the J end lost 15 bases, and 21 bases lay between the germline ends. CDR3 in DNA: TGCGCCAGCAGCCAGGCCTGGAACCCGTCAAGGCGGTTCTTC. It codes for CASSQAWNPSRRFF.

V and J are TRBV24-1 and TRBJ1-1; D gene ambiguous. V was trimmed by 3 bases and J by 5 bases, leaving 9 bases between them. The CDR3 sequence is 13 residues long. Germline-derived CDR1 and CDR2 are KGHDR and SFDVKD. The CDR3 sequence is CATSDGPGTEAFF. The DNA of the CDR3 is TGTGCCACCAGTGATGGGCCCGGGACTGAAGCTTTCTTT.

This clonotype was recorded many times. The chain is built from TRBV7-2 and TRBJ1-2; no reliable D call. The CDR3 is made up of 15 amino acids. Trimming shortened V by 1 base and J by 2 bases, and 11 bases separated the two germline ends. Looked up from germline, CDR1 is SGHTA and CDR2 is FQGNSA. This chain's CDR3 is CASSLVPTQNYGYTF. CDR3 DNA: TGTGCCAGCAGCTTAGTCCCCACCCAAAACTATGGCTACACCTTC. Looking up the rest from reference TRBV7-2 and TRBJ1-2 gives the full variable domain: GAGVSQSPSNKVTEKGKDVELRCDPISGHTALYWYRQSLGQGLEFLIYFQGNSAPDKSGLPSDRFSAERTGGSVSTLTIQRTQQEDSAVYLCASSLVPTQNYGYTFGSGTRLTVV.

The V call is TRBV18, the J call TRBJ2-7; possible D gene TRBD2, 7 bases. Trimming pared 3 bases from V and 1 base from J, leaving 16 bases between. The CDR3 runs 16 residues. Germline lookup yields CDR1 KGHSH and CDR2 LQKENI. The CDR3 DNA reads TGTGCCAGCTCACCTAACCAGGGGAGGGGATCCTACGAGCAGTACTTC. Translating it yields CASSPNQGRGSYEQYF.

This chain connects TRBV7-6 to TRBJ1-6; D may be TRBD1 (5 bases). The ends were cut back, 1 base at V and 9 bases at J, with 7 bases in the middle. Germline lookup yields CDR1 SGHVS and CDR2 FNYEAQ. The CDR3 extends over 13 amino acids. CDR3 DNA sequence: TGTGCCAGCAGCTTAGATCAGGGTTCACCCCTCCACTTT. It is translated as CASSLDQGSPLHF.

The chain links TRBV7-9 to TRBJ1-1; D unclear. Germline V gene sequence: CDR1 SEHNR, CDR2 FQNEAQ (reference sequence). The V and J ends lost 0 bases and 2 bases respectively, with 13 bases between them. This CDR3 spans 16 amino acids. The CDR3 reads CASSLALSTDNTEAFF. CDR3 nucleotides: TGTGCCAGCAGCTTAGCCCTATCAACAGATAACACTGAAGCTTTCTTT.

The chain uses TRBV18 and TRBJ2-7; D possibly corresponds to TRBD2 (6 bases). The CDR3 has 14 residues. Trimming cost V 4 bases and J 4 bases, with 14 bases left between them. CDR1 and CDR2 (germline): KGHSH, LQKENI. The CDR3 spells CASSRVGGPYEQYF. The CDR3 DNA is TGTGCCAGCTCACGCGTGGGAGGCCCGTACGAGCAGTACTTC.

The rearrangement joins TRBV20-1 to TRBJ1-1, with D hard to call. The germline V and J ends were trimmed by 0 bases and 1 base, with 9 bases remaining between them. Per the germline V gene, CDR1 is DFQATT and CDR2 is SNEGSKA (reference sequence). This CDR3 region has 14 residues. CDR3 loop: CSARDAGRNTEAFF. Here the CDR3 DNA reads TGCAGTGCTAGAGATGCGGGCAGGAACACTGAAGCTTTCTTT.

This clonotype has just a few counts. V usage is TRBV7-8 and J usage is TRBJ1-4; possible D gene TRBD1, 5 bases. Trimming pared 3 bases from V and 7 bases from J, leaving 9 bases between. Germline CDR1 SGHVS, CDR2 FQNEAQ. The CDR3 is 13 residues long. The CDR3 here is CASSFAGAEKLFF. The CDR3, as DNA: TGTGCCAGCAGCTTTGCCGGGGCTGAAAAACTGTTTTTT.

This sequence joins TRBV2 and TRBJ1-1; tentatively, D is TRBD1 (5 bases). This CDR3 is 15 amino acids long. Germline loops: CDR1 SNHLY, CDR2 FYNNEI. Trimming removed 1 base from V and 6 bases from J, with 15 bases in between. The DNA of the CDR3 is TGTGCCAGCAGTGAAGAGGCAGGGCTGCTGGCTGAAGCTTTCTTT. Protein product: CASSEEAGLLAEAFF.

The V gene is TRBV12-3 or TRBV12-4, the J gene TRBJ2-7, with unresolved D. The CDR3 extends over 11 amino acids. V lost 7 bases, J lost 6 bases, and 10 bases lay in between. DNA of the CDR3: TGTGCCAGCACCTTTGCCGGCGAGCAGTACTTC. Amino acids: CASTFAGEQYF.

V gene TRBV6-5 combines with J gene TRBJ1-1; 8 bases line up with TRBD1. Per germline, CDR1 MNHEY and CDR2 SVGAGI. Germline trimming cut 0 bases from V and 6 bases from J; bases unmatched to any gene: 3. The CDR3 is made up of 14 amino acids. CDR3: CASSYSNRGSEAFF. The CDR3 coding sequence is TGTGCCAGCAGTTACTCGAACAGGGGGTCTGAAGCTTTCTTT.

J is TRBJ2-2 and V is TRBV20-1, with 11 bases matching TRBD2. The J segment lost 5 bases and the V segment lost 3 bases, leaving 2 bases of the junction unmatched. The germline gives CDR1 DFQATT, CDR2 SNEGSKA (reference sequence). CDR3 length equals 14 residues. For the CDR3, the DNA is TGCAGTGCTAGCGCTAGCGGGGGGACCGGGGAGCTGTTTTTT. Encoded protein: CSASASGGTGELFF.

This clonotype was recorded many times. The chain combines TRBV7-2 with TRBJ2-1; 14 nucleotides agree with TRBD2. The CDR3 contains 18 residues. Germline V lookup: CDR1 SGHTA, CDR2 FQGNSA. The ends lost 5 bases at V and 1 base at J; junction bases unmatched: 7. CDR3 loop: CASSPPTSGGASYNEQFF. The DNA for the CDR3 is TGTGCCAGCAGCCCCCCGACTAGCGGGGGGGCGTCCTACAATGAGCAGTTCTTC.

V and J are TRBV7-2 and TRBJ2-5; maybe TRBD1 (7 bases). Germline lookup yields CDR1 SGHTA and CDR2 FQGNSA. The CDR3 totals 15 residues. V was trimmed by 1 base and J by 3 bases, leaving 12 bases between them. CDR3 protein: CASSLGGRGEETQYF. As DNA, the CDR3 is TGTGCCAGCAGCTTAGGGGGCAGGGGGGAAGAGACCCAGTACTTC.

There are a few counts of this clonotype. The V call is TRBV5-6, the J call TRBJ2-3; a weak D match, TRBD1 (6 bases). The V end lost 1 base, the J end lost 5 bases, and 14 bases lay between the germline ends. The germline V gene has CDR1 SGHDT and CDR2 YYEEEE. There are 15 residues in the CDR3. CDR3 amino acids: CASSLRVQGRDTQYF. The CDR3 nucleotides read TGTGCCAGCAGCTTGAGAGTACAGGGTAGAGATACGCAGTATTTT.

This clonotype has a handful of counts. V usage is TRBV7-8 and J usage is TRBJ1-1; weak D call: TRBD1 (5 bases). With 7 bases removed from V and 5 bases from J, the gap between germline ends came to 14 bases. Germline V gene lookup returns CDR1 SGHVS and CDR2 FQNEAQ. CDR3 length: 13 residues. The CDR3 protein is CASTPDRGTEAFF. Here the CDR3 DNA reads TGTGCCAGCACCCCCGACAGAGGAACTGAAGCTTTCTTT.

The gene calls are TRBV7-2 and TRBJ1-4; 8 bases match TRBD1. Unmatched junction bases numbered 6, after V lost 1 base and J lost 8 bases. The germline gives CDR1 SGHTA, CDR2 FQGNSA. CDR3 length equals 15 residues. In nucleotides, the CDR3 is TGTGCCAGCAGCTTAGGAGGGACAGGATTCGAAAAACTGTTTTTT. As protein: CASSLGGTGFEKLFF.

The V and J genes are TRBV6-5 and TRBJ1-2; tentatively, D is TRBD1 (5 bases). The CDR3 is made up of 13 amino acids. V gave up 6 bases and J gave up 7 bases, with 15 bases separating them. The germline V gene has CDR1 MNHEY and CDR2 SVGAGI. For the CDR3, the DNA is TGTGCCAGCAGCAGCAGGGTTCGCGTTGGCTACACCTTC. As protein: CASSSRVRVGYTF.

The genes are TRBV19 and TRBJ1-1, with TRBD1 matching over 7 bases. J gave up 1 base and V 3 bases, and 2 bases lay outside the gene matches. This CDR3 is built from 14 residues. Germline lookup yields CDR1 LNHDA and CDR2 SQIVND (reference sequence). The CDR3 region is CASSIDRENTEAFF. The CDR3 nucleotides read TGTGCCAGTAGTATTGACAGGGAGAACACTGAAGCTTTCTTT.

This chain connects TRBV6-5 to TRBJ1-3, with TRBD1 identical over 7 bases. With 7 bases clipped from V and 0 bases from J, the junction kept 3 bases outside the gene matches. The CDR3 is made up of 14 amino acids. Germline V gene lookup returns CDR1 MNHEY and CDR2 SVGAGI. CDR3 region: CASNNRGSGNTIYF. The CDR3 region has the DNA TGTGCCAGCAACAACAGGGGCTCTGGAAACACCATATATTTT.